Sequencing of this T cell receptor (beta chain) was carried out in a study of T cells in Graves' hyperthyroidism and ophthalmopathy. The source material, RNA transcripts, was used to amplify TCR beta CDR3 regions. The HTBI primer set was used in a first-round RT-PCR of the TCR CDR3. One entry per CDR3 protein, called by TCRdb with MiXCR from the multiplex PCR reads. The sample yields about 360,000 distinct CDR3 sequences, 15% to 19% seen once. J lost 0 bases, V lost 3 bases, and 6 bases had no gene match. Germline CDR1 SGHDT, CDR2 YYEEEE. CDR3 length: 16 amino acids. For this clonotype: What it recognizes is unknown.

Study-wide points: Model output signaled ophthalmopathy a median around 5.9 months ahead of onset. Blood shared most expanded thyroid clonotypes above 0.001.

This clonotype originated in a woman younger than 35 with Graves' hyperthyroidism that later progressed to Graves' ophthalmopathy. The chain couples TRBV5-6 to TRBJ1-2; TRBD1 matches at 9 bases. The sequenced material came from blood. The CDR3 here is CASSWGTGRANYGYTF. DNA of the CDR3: TGTGCCAGCAGCTGGGGGACAGGGAGGGCTAACTATGGCTACACCTTC.